What follows are 18 T cell receptor beta chains derived from one specimen sequenced in a study of Ad26.COV2.S vaccination and SARS-CoV-2 variants. Method: immunoSEQ multiplex PCR; TCRdb's copy keeps in-frame clones and lacks some. This table has some 290,000 clones, around four fifths appearing once. Treatment in this sample: roughly 19 received Ad26.COV2.S at low or high dose, single or two shots; about 5 received placebo; per-sample allocation not given. On day 63 after the first injection, vaccine and placebo recipients gave samples. The sample consisted of peripheral blood, taken in a trial of Ad26.COV2.S vaccine versus placebo. Source of these receptors: a person between 18 and 59 years old who received the Ad26.COV2.S COVID-19 vaccine or a placebo.

The rearrangement links TRBV13 to TRBJ2-1; 7 nucleotides agree with TRBD1. The CDR3 is made up of 15 amino acids. The J segment lost 7 bases and the V segment lost 5 bases, leaving 11 bases of the junction unmatched. Germline values: CDR1 PRHDT, CDR2 FYEKMQ (reference sequence). DNA for the CDR3: TGTGCCAGCAGCCGGGACAGAGGATTGAGGAATGAGCAGTTCTTC. It codes for CASSRDRGLRNEQFF.

This clone was picked up one time. This chain links TRBV9 with TRBJ2-3; 10 bases line up with TRBD2. The germline V gene has CDR1 SGDLS and CDR2 YYNGEE. The CDR3 loop spans 15 amino acids. The J segment lost 3 bases and the V segment lost 5 bases, leaving 6 bases of the junction unmatched. The CDR3: CASRASGGGTDTQYF. CDR3 nucleotides: TGTGCCAGCAGGGCTAGCGGGGGAGGGACAGATACGCAGTATTTT.

The chain recombines TRBV29-1 with TRBJ2-5; D not resolved. This CDR3 has 12 residues. Germline values: CDR1 SQVTM, CDR2 ANQGSEA. V dropped 7 bases and J dropped 3 bases, with 12 bases sitting between them. As DNA, the CDR3 is TGCAGCGCTGGCATCAAAAAAGAGACCCAGTACTTC. Protein sequence: CSAGIKKETQYF.

The DNA for the CDR3 is TGTGCCAGCAGCCCGCAGGGGTACTCGGGAAACACCATATATTTT. Residues: CASSPQGYSGNTIYF. The V gene is TRBV3-1 (or the pseudogene TRBV3-2), the J gene TRBJ1-3; D is perhaps TRBD1 (6 bases). The CDR3 loop spans 15 amino acids. Germline V gene data show CDR1 as LGHDT and CDR2 as YNNKEL (reference sequence). Trimming pared 4 bases from V and 4 bases from J, leaving 14 bases between.

The chain has TRBV30 and TRBJ1-2, with 8 bases that match TRBD1. Germline CDR1 is GTSNPN and CDR2 is SVGIG (reference sequence). The CDR3 has 13 amino acids. After removal of 0 bases from V and 7 bases from J, the junction contained 4 bases not matched to a gene. Here the CDR3 reads CAWSVETGAGYTF. The CDR3 DNA is TGTGCCTGGAGTGTTGAGACAGGGGCTGGCTACACCTTC.

The rearrangement uses TRBV5-1 and TRBJ1-1; 7 positions agree with TRBD1. V was clipped by 3 bases and J by 3 bases; unmatched bases: 8. This CDR3 is built from 15 residues. Looked up from germline, CDR1 is SGHRS and CDR2 is YFSETQ. As DNA, the CDR3 is TGCGCCAGCAGCTCAACCGGGGACAGCTACACTGAAGCTTTCTTT. Amino acid sequence: CASSSTGDSYTEAFF.

The rearrangement joins TRBV5-1 to TRBJ2-5, with 7 bases that match TRBD1. There are 16 residues in the CDR3. Germline loops: CDR1 SGHRS, CDR2 YFSETQ. The ends lost 1 base at V and 2 bases at J; junction bases unmatched: 8. Here the CDR3 DNA reads TGCGCCAGCAGCTTGAACGGACAGGAGATACAAGAGACCCAGTACTTC. It codes for CASSLNGQEIQETQYF.

This clone showed up just a few times. The rearrangement links TRBV5-6 to TRBJ1-3; no reliable D call. V was clipped by 0 bases and J by 8 bases, with 9 bases between them. The germline V gene encodes CDR1 SGHDT and CDR2 YYEEEE. The length of the CDR3 is 13 residues. The chain's CDR3 is CASSLVTDYTIYF. The CDR3 coding sequence is TGTGCCAGCAGCTTGGTCACGGACTACACCATATATTTT. Combining the CDR3 with reference TRBV5-6 and TRBJ1-3 gives the whole variable domain DAGVTQSPTHLIKTRGQQVTLRCSPKSGHDTVSWYQQALGQGPQFIFQYYEEEERQRGNFPDRFSGHQFPNYSSELNVNALLLGDSALYLCASSLVTDYTIYFGEGSWLTVV.

This chain uses TRBV7-9 with TRBJ2-1; D is tentatively TRBD1 or TRBD2 (7 bases each). Germline CDR1 is SEHNR and CDR2 is FQNEAQ (reference sequence). The CDR3 totals 16 residues. Trimming shortened V by 5 bases and J by 2 bases, and 16 bases separated the two germline ends. The chain's CDR3 is CASSPAQGGAYNEQFF. The CDR3 nucleotides read TGTGCCAGCAGCCCAGCTCAGGGGGGGGCCTACAATGAGCAGTTCTTC.

V is TRBV5-1 and J is TRBJ2-6; D unresolved. The CDR3 length is 17 residues. Trimming took 1 base from V and 2 from J, leaving 13 bases between them. CDR1 SGHRS and CDR2 YFSETQ come from the germline V gene. CDR3 amino acids: CASSLPGSQAGANVLTF. The CDR3 nucleotides read TGCGCCAGCAGCTTGCCAGGATCTCAGGCTGGGGCCAACGTCCTGACTTTC. Drawing the rest from reference TRBV5-1 and TRBJ2-6, the complete variable domain is KAGVTQTPRYLIKTRGQQVTLSCSPISGHRSVSWYQQTPGQGLQFLFEYFSETQRNKGNFPGRFSGRQFSNSRSEMNVSTLELGDSALYLCASSLPGSQAGANVLTFGAGSRLTVL.

The CDR3 nucleotides read TGTGCCACCCAGACAGAGAACACTGAAGCTTTCTTT. It encodes CATQTENTEAFF. This chain connects TRBV6-5 to TRBJ1-1; D possibly corresponds to TRBD1 (5 bases). The V gene's germline CDR1 is MNHEY and CDR2 SVGAGI. Deletions cut 10 bases from V and 1 base from J, with 10 bases between. The CDR3 contains 12 residues.

The chain has TRBV19 and TRBJ1-1; no clear D. The V gene lost 0 bases and the J gene lost 1 base, with 15 bases spanning the gap. The CDR3 loop spans 17 amino acids. CDR1 and CDR2 (germline): LNHDA, SQIVND (reference sequence). Written as DNA, the CDR3 is TGTGCCAGTAGTATAGATATAGCTCGAGGACCGAACACTGAAGCTTTCTTT. Amino acids: CASSIDIARGPNTEAFF.

The rearrangement joins TRBV2 to TRBJ1-6; D uncertain. This CDR3 region has 15 residues. The V gene lost 2 bases and the J gene lost 10 bases, with 15 bases spanning the gap. In germline, CDR1 is SNHLY, CDR2 FYNNEI. The CDR3 nucleotides are TGTGCCAGCAGTGAAAGGGTTGAGGGTACCTCACCCCTCCACTTT. This codes for CASSERVEGTSPLHF. Full variable domain (missing parts from reference TRBV2 and TRBJ1-6): EPEVTQTPSHQVTQMGQEVILRCVPISNHLYFYWYRQILGQKVEFLVSFYNNEISEKSEIFDDQFSVERPDGSNFTLKIRSTKLEDSAMYFCASSERVEGTSPLHFGNGTRLTVT.

The count of this clone is one. This chain connects TRBV6-5 to TRBJ2-1; 8 nucleotides match TRBD1. The CDR3 spans 15 residues. CDR1 MNHEY and CDR2 SVGAGI come from the germline V gene. The trim removed 6 bases at V and 4 bases at J, leaving 8 bases unmatched. The CDR3 DNA reads TGTGCCAGCAGGCTAGACAGGGGACCATACAATGAGCAGTTCTTC. It is translated as CASRLDRGPYNEQFF.

The V gene is TRBV24-1, the J gene TRBJ1-4; the D gene is possibly TRBD1 (6 bases). CDR3 length equals 15 residues. Germline loops: CDR1 KGHDR, CDR2 SFDVKD. Trimming removed 3 bases from V and 6 bases from J, with 13 bases in between. CDR3 region: CATSDGGLGDEKLFF. CDR3 DNA sequence: TGTGCCACCAGTGATGGGGGGCTGGGCGATGAAAAACTGTTTTTT.

The chain uses TRBV18 and TRBJ1-5; TRBD1 matches at 12 bases. Germline CDR1 KGHSH, CDR2 LQKENI. Trimming took 3 bases from V and 6 from J; bases not matched to a gene: 6. CDR3 size: 16 residues. This CDR3 is CASSPGTGGKGQPQHF. CDR3 sequence (DNA): TGTGCCAGCTCACCCGGGACAGGGGGCAAGGGTCAGCCCCAGCATTTT. The full variable domain, in which reference TRBV18 and TRBJ1-5 provide the parts outside the CDR3, is NAGVMQNPRHLVRRRGQEARLRCSPMKGHSHVYWYRQLPEEGLKFMVYLQKENIIDESGMPKERFSAEFPKEGPSILRIQQVVRGDSAAYFCASSPGTGGKGQPQHFGDGTRLSIL.

The chain employs TRBV12-5 and TRBJ2-5, with 9 bases matching TRBD1. CDR3 length equals 13 residues. Germline-derived CDR1 and CDR2 are LGHNT and FRNRAP. With V trimmed by 6 bases and J by 1 base, 0 bases remained unmatched. The CDR3 reads CASGQGAQETQYF. CDR3 sequence (DNA): TGTGCTAGTGGACAGGGGGCCCAAGAGACCCAGTACTTC. Complete variable domain (other parts from reference TRBV12-5 and TRBJ2-5): DARVTQTPRHKVTEMGQEVTMRCQPILGHNTVFWYRQTMMQGLELLAYFRNRAPLDDSGMPKDRFSAEMPDATLATLKIQPSEPRDSAVYFCASGQGAQETQYFGPGTRLLVL.

This clone showed up just a few times. V is TRBV19 and J is TRBJ1-3; unclear D gene. CDR3 length: 13 amino acids. Germline values: CDR1 LNHDA, CDR2 SQIVND (reference sequence). With 7 bases removed from V and 0 bases from J, the gap between germline ends came to 7 bases. The CDR3 reads CASISDSGNTIYF. For the CDR3, the DNA is TGTGCCAGTATTTCGGACTCTGGAAACACCATATATTTT. Supplemented by reference TRBV19 and TRBJ1-3, the full variable domain reads DGGITQSPKYLFRKEGQNVTLSCEQNLNHDAMYWYRQDPGQGLRLIYYSQIVNDFQKGDIAEGYSVSREKKESFPLTVTSAQKNPTAFYLCASISDSGNTIYFGEGSWLTVV.